This TCR beta chain was recovered during a study of blood T cell repertoires in COVID-19. Whole-study context: Samples representing acute and convalescent COVID-19 were sourced from the United States, Italy and Spain. Sources were T cells, B-cell-depleted T cells, or PBMCs; the material itself was cDNA or gDNA.

Germline CDR1 WSHSY, CDR2 SAAADI. The trim removed 4 bases at V and 3 bases at J, leaving 12 bases unmatched. This CDR3 spans 18 amino acids. Generated by immunoSEQ multiplex PCR, the TCRdb table keeps only in-frame clones and is missing some. The sample lists under 300,000 clones, over 75% seen once, with 1% in the top ten. Two negative PCRs, clearance, or symptom resolution characterized the recovered Cohort 3 donors. V is TRBV10-2 and J is TRBJ2-1; 10 bases align to TRBD2. The receptor was derived from a woman in her 30s who had recovered from COVID-19. What was sequenced was PBMCs or T cells enriched from blood (not recorded which). The CDR3 DNA reads as TGCGCCAGCAGTGGGAGGGGAAATAGCGGGAGGTTCTACAATGAGCAGTTCTTC. As protein: CASSGRGNSGRFYNEQFF.